The 18 T cell receptor beta chains reported below all come from one sample, sequenced in a study of shared T cell receptors in the human thymus. TCRdb keeps only in-frame clones here, not all; method: immunoSEQ multiplex PCR. The sample consists of over 60,000 clones, about 96% of them appearing once. Input material: thymocytes. These receptors were collected from a human donor.

Only one count was recorded for this clone. The chain uses TRBV5-1 and TRBJ1-1; 7 positions match TRBD1. The ends lost 0 bases at V and 3 bases at J; junction bases unmatched: 5. The length of the CDR3 is 15 residues. Per germline, CDR1 SGHRS and CDR2 YFSETQ. CDR3 sequence (DNA): TGCGCCAGCAGCTTGGCTGACAGGGACCACACTGAAGCTTTCTTT. This codes for CASSLADRDHTEAFF.

The chain joins TRBV9 to TRBJ2-1; 14 bases map to TRBD2. V was clipped by 0 bases and J by 6 bases; unmatched bases: 5. The length of the CDR3 is 17 residues. Germline V gene data show CDR1 as SGDLS and CDR2 as YYNGEE. The CDR3 loop is CASSVDGGLAGGNEQFF. The CDR3 nucleotides read TGTGCCAGCAGCGTAGATGGAGGACTAGCGGGGGGCAATGAGCAGTTCTTC.

The rearrangement joins TRBV10-3 to TRBJ2-1, with 8 nucleotides matching TRBD1. This CDR3 has 16 amino acids. With 0 bases clipped from V and 5 bases from J, the junction kept 6 bases outside the gene matches. The germline V gene encodes CDR1 ENHRY and CDR2 SYGVKD. CDR3 DNA sequence: TGTGCCATCAGTGAGTCGGTGGGGGACAGGAACAATGAGCAGTTCTTC. Protein: CAISESVGDRNNEQFF.

This chain links TRBV2 with TRBJ1-2; D remains unclear. The CDR3 covers 13 residues. CDR1 is SNHLY and CDR2 is FYNNEI in the germline V gene. V lost 5 bases to trimming and J lost 6 bases, with 13 bases between them. CDR3 sequence: CASSYSGKDGYTF. CDR3 sequence (DNA): TGTGCCAGCAGTTACAGCGGGAAGGATGGCTACACCTTC.

The chain combines TRBV11-2 with TRBJ1-1; D not certain. The CDR3 extends over 14 amino acids. V lost 1 base to trimming and J lost 1 base, with 7 bases between them. Germline CDR1 SGHAT, CDR2 FQNNGV. Here the CDR3 DNA reads TGTGCCAGCAGCTTAGGAGTGGGGAACACTGAAGCTTTCTTT. Translation: CASSLGVGNTEAFF.

This clone is a singleton in its sample. The CDR3 bases are TGCGCCAGCAGCCAATGGGCCGGACCTCGGGGCAGAGGCAATCAGCCCCAGCATTTT. This gives the protein CASSQWAGPRGRGNQPQHF. This chain connects TRBV4-3 to TRBJ1-5; possibly TRBD1 for D (5 bases). The CDR3 has 19 residues. Trimming took 2 bases from V and 2 from J, leaving 22 bases between them. Germline CDR1 reads LGHNA; CDR2 reads YSLEER.

This sequence joins TRBV7-2 and TRBJ1-1; D is unresolved. V gave up 4 bases and J gave up 0 bases, with 9 bases separating them. Germline CDR1 reads SGHTA; CDR2 reads FQGNSA. The CDR3 has 14 residues. The DNA for the CDR3 is TGTGCCAGCAGCTCCCCTTCAGTGAACACTGAAGCTTTCTTT. Amino acids: CASSSPSVNTEAFF.

This clone was picked up one time. The chain carries TRBV14 and TRBJ2-2, with 7 bases that match TRBD1. Germline V lookup: CDR1 SGHDN, CDR2 FVKESK. This CDR3 has 16 residues. Losses at the gene ends were 4 bases for V and 2 bases for J; bases not matched to a gene: 7. The CDR3 nucleotides read TGTGCCAGCAGCCCTGGGACAGCCACTAACACCGGGGAGCTGTTTTTT. This translates into CASSPGTATNTGELFF.

The CDR3: CASRKSSYEQYF. For the CDR3, the DNA is TGTGCCAGCAGGAAAAGTAGCTACGAGCAGTACTTC. This chain links TRBV6-1 with TRBJ2-7, with D unclear. The CDR3 loop spans 12 amino acids. Between the trimmed V and J ends, which lost 6 bases and 3 bases, there was a span of 9 bases. The germline CDR1 and CDR2 sequences are MNHNS and SASEGT.

V usage is TRBV27 and J usage is TRBJ2-1; 8 positions match TRBD1. The CDR3 runs to 16 residues. J gave up 4 bases and V 6 bases, and 11 bases lay outside the gene matches. The V gene's germline CDR1 is MNHEY and CDR2 SMNVEV (reference sequence). The CDR3, as DNA: TGTGCCAGCAGGCCCCCCGGGACAGGCGATTACAATGAGCAGTTCTTC. This encodes CASRPPGTGDYNEQFF.

This chain joins TRBV5-6 and TRBJ2-2; a possible D gene is TRBD2 (6 bases). V lost 4 bases, J lost 4 bases, and 14 bases lay in between. The CDR3 spans 15 residues. Germline loops: CDR1 SGHDT, CDR2 YYEEEE. DNA for the CDR3: TGTGCCAGCAGCCCGCGGAGGGGTCCCACCGGGGAGCTGTTTTTT. Translating it yields CASSPRRGPTGELFF.

The genes are TRBV7-6 and TRBJ1-1, with TRBD1 identical over 10 bases. In germline, CDR1 is SGHVS, CDR2 FNYEAQ. Unmatched junction bases numbered 7, after V lost 6 bases and J lost 3 bases. There are 15 residues in the CDR3. The CDR3 region is CASRATGGEDTEAFF. Here the CDR3 DNA reads TGTGCCAGCAGGGCGACAGGGGGCGAGGACACTGAAGCTTTCTTT.

The chain combines TRBV4-2 with TRBJ2-3; 9 bases agree with TRBD2. CDR3 length: 18 amino acids. Looked up from germline, CDR1 is LGHNA and CDR2 is YNFKEQ. Trimming took 4 bases from V and 0 from J; bases not matched to a gene: 11. CDR3 nucleotide sequence: TGTGCCAGCAGCCGAACGCAGAGCGGGGGGACAAGCACAGATACGCAGTATTTT. This encodes CASSRTQSGGTSTDTQYF.

The chain combines TRBV6-1 with TRBJ1-5; no clear D. V dropped 0 bases and J dropped 4 bases, with 16 bases sitting between them. The CDR3 contains 17 residues. In germline, CDR1 is MNHNS, CDR2 SASEGT. The CDR3 protein is CASSEAGRPGRNQPQHF. The CDR3 DNA reads as TGTGCCAGCAGTGAAGCGGGTAGGCCAGGTCGAAATCAGCCCCAGCATTTT.

The chain carries TRBV20-1 and TRBJ1-4; D is uncertain. The CDR3 runs 11 residues. Germline lookup yields CDR1 DFQATT and CDR2 SNEGSKA (reference sequence). Trimming cost V 0 bases and J 7 bases, with 3 bases left between them. Written as DNA, the CDR3 is TGCAGTGCTAGAGATCCTGAAAAACTGTTTTTT. Protein product: CSARDPEKLFF.

The chain has TRBV25-1 and TRBJ2-1; 8 nucleotides align to TRBD1. CDR3 length: 16 residues. Germline CDR1 is MGHDK and CDR2 is SYGVNS. V was clipped by 6 bases and J by 7 bases; unmatched bases: 14. DNA of the CDR3: TGTGCCAGCAGCATAGCAGGGGGCGCACCGAGGAATGAGCAGTTCTTC. Translated: CASSIAGGAPRNEQFF.

This clone occurred a few times. Written as DNA, the CDR3 is TGTGCCAGCAGCGTAGAGAGGGACAGGGGGCCCAATTCTGGAAACACCATATATTTT. Amino acid sequence: CASSVERDRGPNSGNTIYF. V gene TRBV9 combines with J gene TRBJ1-3; 12 bases are shared with TRBD1. Germline CDR1 reads SGDLS; CDR2 reads YYNGEE. Unmatched junction bases numbered 8, after V lost 0 bases and J lost 1 base. The CDR3 runs to 19 residues.

The genes are TRBV7-3 and TRBJ1-2; D unclear. V was shortened by 1 base and J by 8 bases, with 14 bases between the two germline ends. From germline, CDR1 is SGHTA and CDR2 FQGTGA. This CDR3 spans 14 amino acids. The DNA of the CDR3 is TGTGCCAGCAGCTTAAGCCTCTCGACTGGGGGCTACACCTTC. It encodes CASSLSLSTGGYTF. The full variable domain, completed using reference TRBV7-3 and TRBJ1-2, is GAGVSQTPSNKVTEKGKYVELRCDPISGHTALYWYRQSLGQGPEFLIYFQGTGAADDSGLPNDRFFAVRPEGSVSTLKIQRTERGDSAVYLCASSLSLSTGGYTFGSGTRLTVV.